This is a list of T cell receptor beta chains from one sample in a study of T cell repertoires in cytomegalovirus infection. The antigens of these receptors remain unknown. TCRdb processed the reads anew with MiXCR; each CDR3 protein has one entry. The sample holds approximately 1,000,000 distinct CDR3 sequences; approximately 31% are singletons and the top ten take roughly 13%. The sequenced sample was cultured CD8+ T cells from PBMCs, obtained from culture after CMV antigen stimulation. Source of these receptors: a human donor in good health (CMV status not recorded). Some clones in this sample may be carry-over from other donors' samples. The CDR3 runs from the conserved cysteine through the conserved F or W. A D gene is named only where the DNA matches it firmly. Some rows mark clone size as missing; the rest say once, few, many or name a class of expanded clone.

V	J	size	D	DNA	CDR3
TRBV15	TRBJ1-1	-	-	TGTGCCACCGAGGACAGTTTGAACACTGAAGCTTTCTTT	CATEDSLNTEAFF
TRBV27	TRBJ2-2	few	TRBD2	TGTGCCAGCAGTTGGGTCGGGGGGACCACCGGGGAGCTGTTTTTT	CASSWVGGTTGELFF
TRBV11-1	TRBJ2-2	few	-	TGTGCCAGCAGCTTAATCCCCACCGGGGAGCTGTTTTTT	CASSLIPTGELFF
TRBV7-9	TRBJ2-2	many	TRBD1	TGTGCCAGCAGCCCGACAGGGAGCACCGGGGAGCTGTTTTTT	CASSPTGSTGELFF
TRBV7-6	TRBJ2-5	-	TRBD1	TGTGCCAGCAGCTTAGCACCACAGGGGCAAGAGACCCAGTACTTC	CASSLAPQGQETQYF
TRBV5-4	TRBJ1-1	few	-	TGTGCCAGCAGCTTGAAGTCCACTGAAGCTTTCTTT	CASSLKSTEAFF
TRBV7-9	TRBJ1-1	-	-	TGTGCCAGCAGCTCAATTTCCACTGAAGCTTTCTTT	CASSSISTEAFF
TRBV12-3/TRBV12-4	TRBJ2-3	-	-	TGTGCCAGCAGTAACAGGGTCAGCACAGATACGCAGTATTTT	CASSNRVSTDTQYF
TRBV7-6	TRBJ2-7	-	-	TGTGCCAGCAGCTATGGACGGGACTACGAGCAGTACTTC	CASSYGRDYEQYF
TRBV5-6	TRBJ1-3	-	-	TGTGCCAGCAGCTTGGGCTTTTACTCTGGAAACACCATATATTTT	CASSLGFYSGNTIYF
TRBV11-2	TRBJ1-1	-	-	TGTGCCAGCTCCCCATTGGCGCAGAGGAACACTGAAGCTTTCTTT	CASSPLAQRNTEAFF
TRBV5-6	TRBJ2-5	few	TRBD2	TGTGCCAGCAGCCAGGGACTAGCGGGGGGGCTTGAGACCCAGTACTTC	CASSQGLAGGLETQYF
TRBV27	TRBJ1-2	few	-	TGTGCCAGCAGTTTATCTTCAGGGGATTATGGCTACACCTTC	CASSLSSGDYGYTF
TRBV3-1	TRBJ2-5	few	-	TGTGCCAGCAGCCGACGGGTGGGAGAGACCCAGTACTTC	CASSRRVGETQYF
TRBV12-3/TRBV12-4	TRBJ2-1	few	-	TGTGCCAGCAGTCCGGCCAGGGATCCCTACAATGAGCAGTTCTTC	CASSPARDPYNEQFF
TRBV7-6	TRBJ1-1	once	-	TGTGCCAGCAGCTTAATGGAGGCCTCGAACACTGAAGCTTTCTTT	CASSLMEASNTEAFF
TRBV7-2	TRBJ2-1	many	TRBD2	TGTGCCAGCAGCTTCCTAGTAGCGGGGGGGCCCCGTAATGAGCAGTTCTTC	CASSFLVAGGPRNEQFF
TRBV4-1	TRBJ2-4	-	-	TGCGCCAGCAGCCAAGGGCTATTAGCCAAAAACATTCAGTACTTC	CASSQGLLAKNIQYF
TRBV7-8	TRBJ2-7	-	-	TGTGCCAGCAGCCCGGGCCCAGGGGCGGGCTACGAGCAGTACTTC	CASSPGPGAGYEQYF
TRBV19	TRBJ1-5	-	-	TGTGCCAGTAGTATAGTCAGGGACTTCGGTCAGCCCCAGCATTTT	CASSIVRDFGQPQHF
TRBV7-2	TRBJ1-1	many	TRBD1	TGTGCCAGCAGCTTCGGACAGGCGATGAACACTGAAGCTTTCTTT	CASSFGQAMNTEAFF
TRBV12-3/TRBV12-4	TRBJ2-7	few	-	TGTGCCAGCATTAGCAGCTCCTACGAGCAGTACTTC	CASISSSYEQYF
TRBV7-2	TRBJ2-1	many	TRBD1	TGTGCCAGCAGCTTAATGGGCAGGGGGAATGAGCAGTTCTTC	CASSLMGRGNEQFF
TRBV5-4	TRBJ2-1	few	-	TGTGCCAGCAGCGAGCACTACAATGAGCAGTTCTTC	CASSEHYNEQFF
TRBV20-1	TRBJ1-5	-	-	TGCAGTGCTCGGGACGGGTTCAATCAGCCCCAGCATTTT	CSARDGFNQPQHF
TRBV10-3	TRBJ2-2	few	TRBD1	TGTGCCATCAGTGAGTCGGTGGGACAGGGGGTCACCGGGGAGCTGTTTTTT	CAISESVGQGVTGELFF
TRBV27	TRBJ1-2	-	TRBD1	TGTGCCAGCAGTCCATACCGGGACAGGAGACCTAACTATGGCTACACCTTC	CASSPYRDRRPNYGYTF
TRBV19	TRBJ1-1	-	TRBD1	TGTGCCAGTAGTGTCGCCGGGACAGCGAACACTGAAGCTTTCTTT	CASSVAGTANTEAFF
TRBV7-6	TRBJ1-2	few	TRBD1	TGTGCCAGCAGCCCGCAGGGGGAGACTAACTATGGCTACACCTTC	CASSPQGETNYGYTF
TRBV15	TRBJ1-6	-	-	TGTGCCACCAGCAGAGATAAGGGGTTAGATTCACCCCTCCACTTT	CATSRDKGLDSPLHF
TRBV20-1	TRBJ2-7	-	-	TGCAGTGCTAGAGAGGAAAGAGGGGCAGGGTATGGGGAGTACTTC	CSAREERGAGYGEYF
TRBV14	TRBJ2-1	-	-	TGTGCCAGCAGCCCCTATCGGGGACCCTACAATGAGCAGTTCTTC	CASSPYRGPYNEQFF
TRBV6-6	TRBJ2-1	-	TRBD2	TGTGCCAGCAGTTATCCGGGGGGGCAGTTCTTC	CASSYPGGQFF
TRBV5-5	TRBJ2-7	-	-	TGTGCCAGCAGCTTGGACACAGGTTTCTTCTACGAGCGGTACTTC	CASSLDTGFFYERYF
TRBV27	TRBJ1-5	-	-	TGTGCCAGCAGTCCTGGTCTCGGGGGCGGGCAGCCCCAGCATTTT	CASSPGLGGGQPQHF
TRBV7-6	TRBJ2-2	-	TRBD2	TGTGCCAGCAGCTTGGCCCCAGGCGGGGGGGCCGAGAGAGGGGAGCTGTTTTTT	CASSLAPGGGAERGELFF
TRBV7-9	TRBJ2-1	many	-	TGTGCCAGCAGCCGGGTGGGGGGTCGTGGTGAGCAGTTCTTC	CASSRVGGRGEQFF
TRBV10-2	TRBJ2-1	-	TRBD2	TGCGCCAGCAGTGAGAGGAGACTAGCGCCCTACGATGAGCAGTTCTTC	CASSERRLAPYDEQFF
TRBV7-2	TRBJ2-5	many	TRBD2	TGTGCCAGCAGCTTTCGGGGGGGCAAAGAGACCCAGTACTTC	CASSFRGGKETQYF
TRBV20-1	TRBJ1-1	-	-	TGCAGTGCTAGAGATCGGCAGATGGGTACTGAAGCTTTCTTT	CSARDRQMGTEAFF
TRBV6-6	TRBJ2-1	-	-	TGTGCCAGCAGAATGAGTAATGAGCAGTTCTTC	CASRMSNEQFF
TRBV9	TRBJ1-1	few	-	TGTGCCAGCAGCGTAGTGTGGGTGAACACTGAAGCTTTCTTT	CASSVVWVNTEAFF
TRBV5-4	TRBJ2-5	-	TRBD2	TGTGCCAGCAGCTACTGGACTAGGAACCAAGAGACCCAGTACTTC	CASSYWTRNQETQYF
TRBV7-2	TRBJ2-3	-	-	TGTGCCAGCAGCGAGTCTCTTAGCGGCTTCACAGATACGCAGTATTTT	CASSESLSGFTDTQYF
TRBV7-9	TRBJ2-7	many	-	TGTGCCAGCAGCTCCCCGGGGCTAGCCTACGAGCAGTACTTC	CASSSPGLAYEQYF
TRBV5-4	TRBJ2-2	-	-	TGTGCCAGCGGTGCGGAAGGGTTCACCGGGGAGCTGTTTTTT	CASGAEGFTGELFF
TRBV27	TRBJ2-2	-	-	TGTGCCAGCAGTACTCAGGACAGTATTTTCCTGAACACCGGGGAGCTGTTTTTT	CASSTQDSIFLNTGELFF
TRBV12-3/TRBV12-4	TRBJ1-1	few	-	TGTGCCAGCAGTTATCGGGGCGCTTGGACTGAAGCTTTCTTT	CASSYRGAWTEAFF
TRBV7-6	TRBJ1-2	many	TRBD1	TGTGCCAGCAGCTTTGGAGACAGGGAAACCAAGTCTACTATGGGCTACACCTTC	CASSFGDRETKSTMGYTF
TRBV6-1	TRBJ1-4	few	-	TGTGCCAGCAGTGAATTTCGGGGAGCTAATGAAAAACTGTTTTTT	CASSEFRGANEKLFF
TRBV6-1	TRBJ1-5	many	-	TGTGCCAGCAGTGAGGGATCTTGGAATCAGCCCCAGCATTTT	CASSEGSWNQPQHF
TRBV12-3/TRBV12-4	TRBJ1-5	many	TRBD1	TGTGCCAGCAGCCCCGGGACAGGGTACAATCAGCCCCAGCATTTT	CASSPGTGYNQPQHF
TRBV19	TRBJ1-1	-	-	TGTGCCAGTAGCTGGGGAACCCTTGAAGCTTTCTTT	CASSWGTLEAFF